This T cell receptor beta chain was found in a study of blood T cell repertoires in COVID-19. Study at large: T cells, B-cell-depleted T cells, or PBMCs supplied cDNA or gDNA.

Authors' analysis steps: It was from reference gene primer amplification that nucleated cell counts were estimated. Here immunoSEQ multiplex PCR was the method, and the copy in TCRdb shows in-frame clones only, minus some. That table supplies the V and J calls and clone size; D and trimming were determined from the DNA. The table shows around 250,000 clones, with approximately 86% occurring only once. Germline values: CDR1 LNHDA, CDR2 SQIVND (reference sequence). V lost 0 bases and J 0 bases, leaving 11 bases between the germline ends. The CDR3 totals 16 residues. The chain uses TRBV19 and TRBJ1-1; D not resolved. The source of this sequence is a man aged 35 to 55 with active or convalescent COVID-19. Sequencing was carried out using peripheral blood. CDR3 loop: CASSIDAQTMNTEAFF. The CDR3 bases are TGTGCCAGTAGTATAGATGCCCAGACAATGAACACTGAAGCTTTCTTT. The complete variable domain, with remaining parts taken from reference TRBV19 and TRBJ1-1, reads DGGITQSPKYLFRKEGQNVTLSCEQNLNHDAMYWYRQDPGQGLRLIYYSQIVNDFQKGDIAEGYSVSREKKESFPLTVTSAQKNPTAFYLCASSIDAQTMNTEAFFGQGTRLTVV.